The clone carrying this T cell receptor (beta chain) has only one observation. Regarding treatment: preoperative locoregional IRX-2 cytokine immunotherapy. This phase Ib study tested locoregional IRX-2 cytokine immunotherapy given before surgery. This CDR3 contains 17 residues. V dropped 11 bases and J dropped 0 bases, with 23 bases sitting between them. Germline V gene data show CDR1 as MGHDK and CDR2 as SYGVNS. These data come from a study of preoperative IRX-2 immunotherapy in early breast cancer. Some clones are missing from TCRdb's copy, which holds only in-frame ones; the method was immunoSEQ multiplex PCR. Of 75,000 to 100,000 clones listed, about nine tenths are singletons.

V is TRBV25-1 and J is TRBJ1-5; D remains unclear. The TCR originated in a human donor with breast cancer. Source: tumor tissue, taken after IRX-2 immunotherapy. Written as DNA, the CDR3 is TGTGCCGCCGAAGCCAGGACGGTCTTATATAGCAATCAGCCCCAGCATTTT. This sequence encodes CAAEARTVLYSNQPQHF.